This passage covers 32 T cell receptor beta chains from one sample sequenced in a study of blood T cell repertoires in COVID-19. TCRdb keeps only in-frame clones here, not all; method: immunoSEQ multiplex PCR. The sample records about 200,000 clones, approximately 86% being singletons. What was sequenced was peripheral blood. These receptors were obtained from a man younger than 35 with active or convalescent COVID-19.

The chain links TRBV15 to TRBJ1-2; possible D gene TRBD1, 6 bases. This CDR3 region has 14 residues. Deletions cut 0 bases from V and 2 bases from J, with 7 bases between. Germline loops: CDR1 LNHNV, CDR2 YYDKDF (reference sequence). The CDR3 DNA is TGTGCCACCAGCAGAGATCAGGGGAACTATGGCTACACCTTC. Amino acid sequence: CATSRDQGNYGYTF.

The chain is built from TRBV19 and TRBJ1-2, with 11 positions matching TRBD1. The CDR3 has 15 amino acids. Germline loops: CDR1 LNHDA, CDR2 SQIVND (reference sequence). V trimming: 4 bases; J trimming: 5 bases; junction bases outside the gene matches: 6. The CDR3 coding sequence is TGTGCCAGTAGTACGGACAGGGGGCGTTTGTATGGCTACACCTTC. It translates to CASSTDRGRLYGYTF.

This rearrangement joins TRBV2 to TRBJ1-2; 8 nucleotides line up with TRBD1. This CDR3 has 15 amino acids. The trim removed 8 bases at V and 2 bases at J, leaving 10 bases unmatched. Germline CDR1 SNHLY, CDR2 FYNNEI. The DNA of the CDR3 is TGTGCCAGCGGCGCAGGGCGACAGGGGAACTATGGCTACACCTTC. Translation: CASGAGRQGNYGYTF.

The chain employs TRBV6-5 and TRBJ1-1, with D perhaps matching TRBD1 (5 bases). The V and J ends lost 7 bases and 3 bases respectively, with 15 bases between them. Germline V gene lookup returns CDR1 MNHEY and CDR2 SVGAGI. The CDR3 covers 14 residues. The CDR3 sequence: CASTGFIRDTEAFF. The CDR3 bases are TGTGCCAGCACCGGCTTCATCAGGGACACTGAAGCTTTCTTT.

CDR3 nucleotide sequence: TGTGCCAGCAGCCATGGCGGCTCCTACAATGAGCAGTTCTTC. This gives the protein CASSHGGSYNEQFF. The chain employs TRBV7-9 and TRBJ2-1, with no clear D. There are 14 residues in the CDR3. CDR1 is SEHNR, CDR2 FQNEAQ, per germline (reference sequence). Trimming shortened V by 5 bases and J by 0 bases, and 8 bases separated the two germline ends. Variable domain in full (rest from reference TRBV7-9 and TRBJ2-1): DTGVSQNPRHKITKRGQNVTFRCDPISEHNRLYWYRQTLGQGPEFLTYFQNEAQLEKSRLLSDRFSAERPKGSFSTLEIQRTEQGDSAMYLCASSHGGSYNEQFFGPGTRLTVL.

The J gene is TRBJ1-5, the V gene TRBV2, with D possibly being TRBD1 (6 bases). The V end was cut by 8 bases, the J end by 5 bases, with 7 bases between. The CDR3 is 11 residues long. CDR1 SNHLY and CDR2 FYNNEI come from the germline V gene. The CDR3 region has the DNA TGTGCCAGCTCAGGGGATCAGCCCCAGCATTTT. It encodes CASSGDQPQHF.

J is TRBJ1-5 and V is TRBV18; 8 bases map to TRBD1. Losses at the gene ends were 0 bases for V and 4 bases for J; bases not matched to a gene: 26. CDR1 KGHSH and CDR2 LQKENI come from the germline V gene. The CDR3 has 23 amino acids. The CDR3 protein is CASSPPRTGTHRWGVNPNQPQHF. In DNA, the CDR3 is TGTGCCAGCTCACCACCGAGGACAGGGACACATCGCTGGGGAGTGAACCCGAATCAGCCCCAGCATTTT.

J is TRBJ2-2 and V is TRBV12-3 or TRBV12-4; a weak D match, TRBD2 (5 bases). This CDR3 is built from 13 residues. V dropped 5 bases and J dropped 6 bases, with 10 bases sitting between them. CDR3 sequence: CASSVRGSGELFF. For the CDR3, the DNA is TGTGCCAGCAGTGTCAGAGGGTCCGGGGAGCTGTTTTTT.

This chain connects TRBV6-5 to TRBJ1-5, with 8 bases that match TRBD1. V dropped 2 bases and J dropped 7; count of bases not matched to a gene: 4. This CDR3 spans 14 amino acids. Germline CDR1 and CDR2: MNHEY and SVGAGI. In DNA, the CDR3 is TGTGCCAGCAGTTACGACAGGGGAGACCAGCCCCAGCATTTT. This translates into CASSYDRGDQPQHF.

V is TRBV28 and J is TRBJ2-1, with 14 bases fitting TRBD2. The CDR3 extends over 17 amino acids. Germline V lookup: CDR1 MDHEN, CDR2 SYDVKM. The ends lost 1 base at V and 6 bases at J; junction bases unmatched: 5. The CDR3: CASSLSGTSGSSNEQFF. The CDR3 DNA reads TGTGCCAGCAGTTTATCCGGGACTAGCGGGAGTAGCAATGAGCAGTTCTTC.

The V and J genes are TRBV6-5 and TRBJ1-2; 8 bases agree with TRBD1. V lost 6 bases, J lost 6 bases, and 9 bases stayed unmatched. CDR3 length: 14 amino acids. From germline, CDR1 is MNHEY and CDR2 SVGAGI. The CDR3 here is CASSLLQGADGYTF. Here the CDR3 DNA reads TGTGCCAGCAGCCTCCTTCAGGGGGCCGATGGCTACACCTTC.

This clone was seen just once. The chain couples TRBV7-9 to TRBJ1-3; no reliable D call. In germline, CDR1 is SEHNR, CDR2 FQNEAQ (reference sequence). The CDR3 totals 16 residues. V gave up 1 base and J gave up 8 bases, with 18 bases separating them. CDR3 sequence: CASSLDDRQYEDTIYF. CDR3 nucleotides: TGTGCCAGCAGCTTAGACGACCGGCAGTATGAGGACACCATATATTTT.

V gene TRBV6-2 or TRBV6-3 combines with J gene TRBJ2-7; D gene unclear. With 0 bases removed from V and 3 bases from J, the gap between germline ends came to 18 bases. CDR1 and CDR2 (germline): MNHEY, SVGEGT. The CDR3 consists of 17 residues. CDR3 sequence (DNA): TGTGCCAGCAGTTACTCTGAGATGGGCCCCAACCGCTACGAGCAGTACTTC. Residues: CASSYSEMGPNRYEQYF.

The gene calls are TRBV30 and TRBJ1-2; TRBD1 agrees at 7 bases. The CDR3 has 15 amino acids. From germline, CDR1 is GTSNPN and CDR2 SVGIG (reference sequence). V was pared by 7 bases and J by 4 bases, with 15 bases of the junction left unmatched. The CDR3 sequence is CASTNRGQVLYGYTF. The CDR3 DNA follows: TGTGCCTCGACCAATCGAGGACAGGTACTCTATGGCTACACCTTC.

This clone appeared once. The chain carries TRBV28 and TRBJ1-1, with a possible D match to TRBD1 (6 bases). The CDR3 has 16 amino acids. The germline gives CDR1 MDHEN, CDR2 SYDVKM. Between the trimmed V and J ends, which lost 5 bases and 1 base, there was a span of 17 bases. CDR3 in DNA: TGTGCCAGCAGTCCGGTGGCAGGGGCCCAGAACACTGAAGCTTTCTTT. Protein: CASSPVAGAQNTEAFF.

V usage is TRBV30 and J usage is TRBJ1-1; D may be TRBD1 (6 bases). Looked up from germline, CDR1 is GTSNPN and CDR2 is SVGIG (reference sequence). V lost 0 bases and J lost 1, with 12 bases in between. The CDR3 length is 15 residues. The CDR3 loop reads CAWSVVGHTNTEAFF. The CDR3 region has the DNA TGTGCCTGGAGTGTGGTGGGACATACGAACACTGAAGCTTTCTTT.

The chain has TRBV5-6 and TRBJ1-6, with 7 bases matching TRBD1. Germline V gene data show CDR1 as SGHDT and CDR2 as YYEEEE. V lost 5 bases, J lost 9 bases, and 14 bases stayed unmatched. CDR3 length: 16 residues. CDR3 sequence (DNA): TGTGCCAGCAGGCGCGCCGGGACAGAAATATCTTCACCCCTCCACTTT. Translation: CASRRAGTEISSPLHF.

The chain has TRBV7-8 and TRBJ2-2; TRBD2 matches at 7 bases. This CDR3 contains 15 residues. Germline CDR1 reads SGHVS; CDR2 reads FQNEAQ. With V trimmed by 3 bases and J by 5 bases, 6 bases remained unmatched. The CDR3 DNA follows: TGTGCCAGCAGCTTGGGGAGGGGTAGGACCGGGGAGCTGTTTTTT. Its protein is CASSLGRGRTGELFF.

This clone was counted a few times. The chain carries TRBV7-9 and TRBJ2-7; weak D call: TRBD2 (6 bases). The germline V and J ends were trimmed by 4 bases and 5 bases, with 15 bases remaining between them. This CDR3 comprises 14 residues. The germline CDR1 and CDR2 sequences are SEHNR and FQNEAQ (reference sequence). CDR3 sequence (DNA): TGTGCCAGCAGCTATCTAGCGCGAGGGCACGAGCAGTACTTC. Amino acids: CASSYLARGHEQYF.

V gene TRBV5-1 combines with J gene TRBJ2-1; D is unresolved. Looked up from germline, CDR1 is SGHRS and CDR2 is YFSETQ. The CDR3 is 14 residues long. Trimming removed 0 bases from V and 5 bases from J, with 9 bases in between. The CDR3 region has the DNA TGCGCCAGCAGCTTGGACGGTTTTAACAATGAGCAGTTCTTC. Protein: CASSLDGFNNEQFF.

J is TRBJ2-7 and V is TRBV10-1; tentative D call: TRBD2 (6 bases). The CDR3 runs to 15 residues. The V gene lost 2 bases and the J gene lost 1 base, with 12 bases spanning the gap. The germline CDR1 and CDR2 sequences are WNHNN and SYGVQD (reference sequence). The CDR3: CASSEGRGLSYEQYF. CDR3 nucleotides: TGCGCCAGCAGTGAGGGCCGGGGACTGTCCTACGAGCAGTACTTC.

CDR3: CASSFSGRIAHEQYF. For the CDR3, the DNA is TGTGCCAGCAGCTTTAGCGGGAGGATCGCCCACGAGCAGTACTTC. This chain links TRBV5-4 with TRBJ2-7, with 10 bases lining up with TRBD2. Germline lookup yields CDR1 SGHNT and CDR2 YYREEE (reference sequence). Trimming removed 2 bases from V and 5 bases from J; junction bases left unmatched: 7. The CDR3 runs to 15 residues.

This CDR3 reads CASSQGGGHNEQFF. CDR3 nucleotides: TGTGCCAGCAGCCAAGGGGGAGGTCACAATGAGCAGTTCTTC. The gene calls are TRBV3-1 (or the pseudogene TRBV3-2) and TRBJ2-1, with D possibly matching TRBD2 (6 bases). Trimming cost V 1 base and J 5 bases, with 9 bases left between them. From germline, CDR1 is LGHDT and CDR2 YNNKEL (reference sequence). The CDR3 spans 14 residues.

The V call is TRBV6-5, the J call TRBJ1-5, with 10 bases identical to TRBD1. Germline assignment: CDR1 MNHEY and CDR2 SVGAGI. Germline trimming cut 4 bases from V and 5 bases from J; bases unmatched to any gene: 5. The CDR3 sequence is 15 residues long. The CDR3 sequence is CASSSAGQGYQPQHF. As DNA, the CDR3 is TGTGCCAGCAGTTCTGCGGGACAGGGGTATCAGCCCCAGCATTTT.

In its sample, this clone was seen once. The chain is built from TRBV3-1 (or the pseudogene TRBV3-2) and TRBJ1-1; the D gene is possibly TRBD1 (6 bases). The CDR3 is 18 residues long. Germline V gene sequence: CDR1 LGHDT, CDR2 YNNKEL (reference sequence). Trimming took off 0 bases at V and 6 bases at J, with 23 bases between the two ends. CDR3 coding DNA: TGTGCCAGCAGCCAAGAAAGGGGCAGGGGAGCGGTCTACGCTGAAGCTTTCTTT. Protein sequence: CASSQERGRGAVYAEAFF.

V usage is TRBV6-6 and J usage is TRBJ1-1; D uncertain. This CDR3 has 15 amino acids. V lost 6 bases to trimming and J lost 1 base, with 15 bases between them. The germline gives CDR1 MNHNY, CDR2 SVGAGI (reference sequence). The CDR3 here is CASSPLRRRNTEAFF. As DNA, the CDR3 is TGTGCCAGCAGCCCTTTACGTAGGAGGAACACTGAAGCTTTCTTT.

This clone showed up just a few times. This rearrangement joins TRBV6-2 or TRBV6-3 to TRBJ1-2; no clear D gene. The CDR3 is made up of 12 amino acids. From germline, CDR1 is MNHEY and CDR2 SVGEGT. The germline V and J ends were trimmed by 5 bases and 6 bases, with 10 bases remaining between them. In DNA, the CDR3 is TGTGCCAGCAGTGCCCGGCGGAATGGCTACACCTTC. It specifies CASSARRNGYTF.

This chain connects TRBV28 to TRBJ1-3; no definite D call. This CDR3 region has 14 residues. Germline V gives CDR1 MDHEN, CDR2 SYDVKM. V shed 1 base and J shed 1 base, with 5 bases lying between them. CDR3 in DNA: TGTGCCAGCAGTTTATCTAGTTCTGGAAACACCATATATTTT. Translating gives CASSLSSSGNTIYF.

The V call is TRBV27, the J call TRBJ1-1; 8 bases fit TRBD1. Germline loops: CDR1 MNHEY, CDR2 SMNVEV (reference sequence). V lost 6 bases, J lost 0 bases, and 3 bases stayed unmatched. There are 14 residues in the CDR3. This chain's CDR3 is CASSLTGVNTEAFF. CDR3 sequence (DNA): TGTGCCAGCAGCCTGACAGGGGTGAACACTGAAGCTTTCTTT.

This sequence joins TRBV19 and TRBJ1-6; 7 bases align to TRBD1. V was pared by 4 bases and J by 9 bases, with 9 bases of the junction left unmatched. The CDR3 runs to 15 residues. Germline loops: CDR1 LNHDA, CDR2 SQIVND (reference sequence). The CDR3: CASSTADRPSSPLHF. CDR3 DNA: TGTGCCAGTAGTACTGCGGACAGGCCGAGTTCACCCCTCCACTTT.

The gene calls are TRBV10-2 and TRBJ2-7, with D maybe TRBD2 (6 bases). Deletions cut 4 bases from V and 2 bases from J, with 15 bases between. The CDR3 is made up of 15 amino acids. CDR1 is WSHSY and CDR2 is SAAADI in the germline V gene. Here the CDR3 DNA reads TGCGCCAGCAGTGGGATCGCGGGGCGCCCCTACGAGCAGTACTTC. This sequence encodes CASSGIAGRPYEQYF.

The rearrangement links TRBV5-4 to TRBJ2-1; TRBD2 matches 8 bases. The CDR3 has 15 amino acids. Germline loops: CDR1 SGHNT, CDR2 YYREEE (reference sequence). V shed 5 bases, J shed 5 bases, and the junction held 9 bases outside the gene matches. CDR3 protein: CASRMGLVENNEQFF. CDR3 nucleotides: TGTGCCAGCAGAATGGGACTAGTAGAGAACAATGAGCAGTTCTTC.